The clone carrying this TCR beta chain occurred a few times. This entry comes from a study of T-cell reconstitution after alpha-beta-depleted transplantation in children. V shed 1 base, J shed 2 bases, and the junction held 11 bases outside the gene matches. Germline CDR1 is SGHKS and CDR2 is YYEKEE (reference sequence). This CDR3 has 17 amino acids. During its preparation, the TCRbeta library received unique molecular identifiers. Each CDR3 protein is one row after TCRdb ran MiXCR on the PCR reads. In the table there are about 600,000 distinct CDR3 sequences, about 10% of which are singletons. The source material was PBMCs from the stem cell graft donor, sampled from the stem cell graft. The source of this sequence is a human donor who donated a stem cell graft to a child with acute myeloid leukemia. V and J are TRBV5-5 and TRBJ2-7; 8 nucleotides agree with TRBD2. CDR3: CASSLRASGSDTYEQYF. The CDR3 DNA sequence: TGTGCCAGCAGCTTGAGGGCTAGCGGGTCGGATACCTACGAGCAGTACTTC.